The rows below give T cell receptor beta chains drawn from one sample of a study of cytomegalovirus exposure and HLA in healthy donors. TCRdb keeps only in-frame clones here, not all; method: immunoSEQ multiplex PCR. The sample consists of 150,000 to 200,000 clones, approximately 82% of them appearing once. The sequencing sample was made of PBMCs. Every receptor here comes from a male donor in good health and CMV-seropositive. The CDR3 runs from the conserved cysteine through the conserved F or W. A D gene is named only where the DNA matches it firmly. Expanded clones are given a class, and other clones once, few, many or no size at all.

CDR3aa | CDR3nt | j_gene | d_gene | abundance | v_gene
CASRRDRGHVETQYF | TGTGCCAGCAGGAGGGACAGGGGGCATGTGGAGACCCAGTACTTC | TRBJ2-5 | TRBD1 | - | TRBV25-1
CASSIGQNQPQHF | TGTGCCAGTAGTATAGGGCAGAATCAGCCCCAGCATTTT | TRBJ1-5 | - | - | TRBV19
CASWTRGAGETQYF | TGTGCCAGCTGGACGCGGGGGGCTGGAGAGACCCAGTACTTC | TRBJ2-5 | TRBD2 | once | TRBV7-8
CASSSGQGGTDTQYF | TGTGCCAGCAGCTCGGGACAGGGAGGCACAGATACGCAGTATTTT | TRBJ2-3 | TRBD1 | - | TRBV7-7
CASSLGGTKYEQYF | TGTGCCAGCAGCTTAGGGGGGACAAAGTACGAGCAGTACTTC | TRBJ2-7 | - | - | TRBV7-2
CASTQTSGFTGELFF | TGTGCCAGCACCCAGACTAGCGGTTTCACCGGGGAGCTGTTTTTT | TRBJ2-2 | TRBD2 | once | TRBV6-6
CASSSGTNTGELFF | TGTGCCAGCAGTTCCGGGACTAACACCGGGGAGCTGTTTTTT | TRBJ2-2 | - | - | TRBV27
CASSPRDRRTYEQYF | TGTGCCAGCAGCCCCCGGGACAGGAGGACCTACGAGCAGTACTTC | TRBJ2-7 | TRBD1 | - | TRBV5-4
CSARYPDEKLFF | TGCAGCGCGCGCTATCCGGATGAAAAACTGTTTTTT | TRBJ1-4 | - | - | TRBV29-1
CASSQVGGGVETQYF | TGCGCCAGCAGCCAAGTTGGCGGAGGGGTAGAGACCCAGTACTTC | TRBJ2-5 | - | - | TRBV4-1
CASSQDLGRGSTNEKLFF | TGCGCCAGCAGCCAAGATCTAGGCAGGGGTTCCACTAATGAAAAACTGTTTTTT | TRBJ1-4 | - | - | TRBV4-3
CASSPPSSYEQYF | TGTGCCAGCAGCCCGCCGTCGAGCTACGAGCAGTACTTC | TRBJ2-7 | - | - | TRBV11-2
CASTHGGRFNQPQHF | TGTGCCAGTACCCATGGAGGCCGGTTCAATCAGCCCCAGCATTTT | TRBJ1-5 | - | - | TRBV19
CASSAVGATYEQYF | TGTGCCAGTAGTGCCGTGGGGGCTACCTACGAGCAGTACTTC | TRBJ2-7 | - | - | TRBV19
CASTNGLNNEQFF | TGCGCCAGTACTAACGGCCTCAACAATGAGCAGTTCTTC | TRBJ2-1 | - | - | TRBV10-1
CASSTAGGIYNEQFF | TGTGCCAGCAGCACAGCGGGGGGAATTTACAATGAGCAGTTCTTC | TRBJ2-1 | TRBD2 | - | TRBV7-6
CASSHVERARSHEQYF | TGTGCCAGCTCCCACGTGGAGCGCGCTAGAAGCCACGAGCAGTACTTC | TRBJ2-7 | - | - | TRBV11-2
CASSLARGSETQYF | TGCGCCAGCAGCTTGGCTCGGGGGTCGGAGACCCAGTACTTC | TRBJ2-5 | - | - | TRBV5-1
CSARQGSRAFF | TGCAGTGCCAGACAGGGGAGTCGTGCTTTCTTT | TRBJ1-1 | TRBD1 | - | TRBV20-1
CASSQDTAGTGSYNEQFF | TGCGCCAGCAGCCAAGATACTGCCGGGACAGGCTCCTACAATGAGCAGTTCTTC | TRBJ2-1 | TRBD1 | - | TRBV4-3
CASSFQSLSGANIDTQYF | TGCGCCAGCAGCTTCCAATCCCTTAGCGGGGCGAACATAGATACGCAGTATTTT | TRBJ2-3 | TRBD2 | once | TRBV5-1
CASSGGGRLYNEQFF | TGTGCCAGCAGCGGTGGCGGGAGGCTCTACAATGAGCAGTTCTTC | TRBJ2-1 | TRBD2 | - | TRBV9
CASRRTDTQYF | TGCGCCAGCAGGAGGACAGATACGCAGTATTTT | TRBJ2-3 | - | - | TRBV5-1
CAWSVPGRASGGYTF | TGTGCCTGGAGTGTACCGGGCAGGGCGAGTGGAGGCTACACCTTC | TRBJ1-2 | - | - | TRBV30
CASSNNRDGGELFF | TGTGCCAGCAGCAACAACAGGGATGGCGGGGAGCTGTTTTTT | TRBJ2-2 | - | once | TRBV5-4
CASSQEQGRGYTF | TGTGCCAGCAGCCAAGAACAGGGTCGAGGCTACACCTTC | TRBJ1-2 | - | once | TRBV14
CASRHDRAGTEAFF | TGTGCCAGCAGACATGACAGGGCGGGAACTGAAGCTTTCTTT | TRBJ1-1 | TRBD1 | - | TRBV5-6
CASSQLTGNNSPLHF | TGTGCCAGCAGTCAGTTGACAGGGAATAATTCACCCCTCCACTTT | TRBJ1-6 | TRBD1 | - | TRBV6-6
CASSYEGRGYTF | TGTGCCAGCAGTTATGAGGGAAGAGGCTACACCTTC | TRBJ1-2 | - | - | TRBV6-5
CASSVEGMGAGYTF | TGTGCCAGCAGCGTAGAAGGGATGGGGGCTGGCTACACCTTC | TRBJ1-2 | - | - | TRBV9
CASSPGLAGGVETQYF | TGCGCCAGCAGCCCTGGACTAGCGGGGGGGGTTGAGACCCAGTACTTC | TRBJ2-5 | TRBD2 | - | TRBV5-1
CASGSRAARNTEAFF | TGTGCCAGCGGATCCAGGGCTGCAAGAAACACTGAAGCTTTCTTT | TRBJ1-1 | - | - | TRBV7-9
CAWTFGGELFF | TGTGCCTGGACTTTCGGCGGGGAGCTGTTTTTT | TRBJ2-2 | - | - | TRBV30
CASSLPGTGGGNQPQHF | TGTGCCAGCAGTTTACCCGGGACAGGGGGAGGCAATCAGCCCCAGCATTTT | TRBJ1-5 | TRBD1 | - | TRBV28
CASVGGRMNTQYF | TGTGCCAGCGTGGGCGGGAGAATGAATACGCAGTATTTT | TRBJ2-3 | TRBD2 | - | TRBV28
CASSPGGGTEAFF | TGTGCCAGCAGCCCCGGTGGCGGCACTGAAGCTTTCTTT | TRBJ1-1 | - | - | TRBV7-9
CASSTQPGQGSEQYF | TGTGCCAGTAGTACCCAACCGGGACAGGGAAGCGAGCAGTACTTC | TRBJ2-7 | TRBD1 | - | TRBV19
CASRDRGTYEQYF | TGTGCCAGCCGGGACAGGGGCACCTACGAGCAGTACTTC | TRBJ2-7 | TRBD1 | - | TRBV19
CASSLGQGGLTEAFF | TGTGCCAGCAGCTTAGGACAGGGGGGATTAACTGAAGCTTTCTTT | TRBJ1-1 | TRBD1 | - | TRBV7-9
CASSRITGPYGYTF | TGTGCCAGCAGCCGGATCACAGGCCCCTATGGCTACACCTTC | TRBJ1-2 | - | - | TRBV14
CASSPPTSRAYEQYF | TGTGCCAGCAGCCCACCTACTAGCCGCGCCTACGAGCAGTACTTC | TRBJ2-7 | - | - | TRBV7-8
CASTLRTSRYNEQFF | TGTGCCAGCACCTTGCGGACTAGCAGATACAATGAGCAGTTCTTC | TRBJ2-1 | TRBD2 | - | TRBV5-4
CASSIPSSYNEQFF | TGTGCCAGCAGTATACCGAGCTCCTACAATGAGCAGTTCTTC | TRBJ2-1 | - | - | TRBV28
CATSIPGTSGKTQYF | TGTGCCACCAGCATACCCGGGACTAGCGGGAAGACCCAGTACTTC | TRBJ2-5 | TRBD2 | - | TRBV15
CASSLETGGWSEKLFF | TGTGCCAGCAGCTTGGAAACAGGGGGCTGGAGTGAAAAACTGTTTTTT | TRBJ1-4 | TRBD1 | once | TRBV11-2
CASSPLLWPQYF | TGTGCCAGCAGCCCCCTCCTTTGGCCGCAGTACTTC | TRBJ2-7 | - | - | TRBV14
CASSLKGLALDYGYTF | TGCGCCAGCAGCCTGAAGGGGCTCGCCCTTGACTATGGCTACACCTTC | TRBJ1-2 | - | - | TRBV9
CASSPGTGFTDTQYF | TGTGCCAGCAGCCCCGGGACAGGGTTTACAGATACGCAGTATTTT | TRBJ2-3 | TRBD1 | - | TRBV7-2
CASSLGDTGDYGYTF | TGTGCCAGCAGCTTAGGAGATACAGGGGACTATGGCTACACCTTC | TRBJ1-2 | TRBD1 | - | TRBV7-8
CASSQEVAASSYNEQFF | TGCGCCAGCAGCCAAGAAGTAGCGGCTTCGTCCTACAATGAGCAGTTCTTC | TRBJ2-1 | - | - | TRBV4-3
CASSESSGPFHAEQYF | TGCGCCAGCAGTGAGTCCAGCGGCCCCTTCCACGCCGAGCAGTACTTC | TRBJ2-7 | - | - | TRBV10-1
CASSLDITEQYF | TGCGCCAGCAGCTTGGACATCACCGAGCAGTACTTC | TRBJ2-7 | - | few | TRBV5-1
CASREPLSVFYNEQFF | TGTGCCAGCAGAGAACCCCTTAGCGTTTTCTACAATGAGCAGTTCTTC | TRBJ2-1 | - | once | TRBV6-1
CASSLDGRVSYNEQFF | TGTGCCAGCAGTTTAGATGGGAGGGTCTCCTACAATGAGCAGTTCTTC | TRBJ2-1 | TRBD2 | - | TRBV27
CASTEQGGYTYGYTF | TGTGCCAGTACCGAACAGGGGGGTTACACCTATGGCTACACCTTC | TRBJ1-2 | TRBD1 | - | TRBV19
CASSYRGSSTYEQYF | TGTGCCAGCAGTTACCGTGGGAGTAGCACCTACGAGCAGTACTTC | TRBJ2-7 | - | few | TRBV6-6
CASSLDPGQWEKLFF | TGTGCCAGCAGCTTAGATCCGGGACAATGGGAAAAACTGTTTTTT | TRBJ1-4 | - | - | TRBV7-2
CASSNLKTSGRPTDSYNEQFF | TGCGCCAGCAGCAATCTCAAGACTAGCGGGAGGCCCACCGATTCCTACAATGAGCAGTTCTTC | TRBJ2-1 | TRBD2 | - | TRBV5-1
CASSSRPGQGDELFF | TGTGCCAGCAGTAGTCGTCCGGGACAGGGCGATGAACTGTTTTTT | TRBJ1-4 | TRBD1 | - | TRBV27
CASRSRDRLNTEAFF | TGTGCCAGCAGGTCCCGGGACAGGCTGAACACTGAAGCTTTCTTT | TRBJ1-1 | TRBD1 | few | TRBV7-9